This T cell receptor beta chain appears in the sequencing data of a study of neoadjuvant nivolumab and ipilimumab in lung cancer. The CDR3 contains 11 residues. The ends were cut back, 2 bases at V and 14 bases at J, with 11 bases in the middle. Germline V gives CDR1 SGHNT, CDR2 YYREEE (reference sequence). Profiling relied on immunoSEQ multiplex PCR, and the TCRdb table lists in-frame clones only, not all of them. The sample shows approximately 31,000 clones, more than 85% of them seen only once. This sample comprised peripheral blood, obtained after neoadjuvant nivolumab, alone or with ipilimumab, at or shortly before surgery. This sequence originates from an adult with non-small cell lung cancer. The chain is built from TRBV5-4 and TRBJ2-1; D is possibly TRBD1 (6 bases). DNA of the CDR3: TGTGCCAGCAGCTTCGGGACATTAGAGTTCTTC. Protein product: CASSFGTLEFF.